This T cell receptor (beta chain) appears in the sequencing data of a study of blood T cell repertoires in COVID-19. On the study more broadly: PBMCs, B-cell-depleted T cells, or T cells were the source of the cDNA or gDNA that made up the material.

This CDR3 region has 15 residues. Germline V lookup: CDR1 SGHTA, CDR2 FQGNSA. V lost 5 bases and J lost 4; bases outside the gene matches: 9. Source study methods: From reference gene primer amplification, estimates of nucleated cell counts were derived. Assay: immunoSEQ multiplex PCR; the TCRdb copy retains only in-frame clones and omits some. V and J calls and clone size are those listed in that table; D and trimming were worked out from the DNA. The sample has more than 25,000 clones, 86% seen once. Sequencing input: peripheral blood. V is TRBV7-2 and J is TRBJ2-7; the match to TRBD2 covers 9 bases. This sequence originates from a human donor with active COVID-19. The donor label of this sample is uncertain. The CDR3 bases are TGTGCCAGCAGCCATCGGGGTAGCGGGGGATACGAGCAGTACTTC. This gives the protein CASSHRGSGGYEQYF.